This T cell receptor beta chain originates from a study of long-term antiretroviral therapy in people with HIV. Study context: Some samples came about a decade before the 2015 immediate-ART recommendation, and these were the earliest. Regarding the study as a whole: Post-ART samples showed increased diversity that remained below transplant donor control levels.

Points on this clone: Its cognate antigen is unknown.

The J segment lost 7 bases and the V segment lost 8 bases, leaving 5 bases of the junction unmatched. CDR1 SEHNR and CDR2 FQNEAQ come from the germline V gene (reference sequence). This CDR3 contains 13 residues. This was the immunoSEQ v3.0 assay at survey level. Repertoires were generated with immunoSEQ multiplex PCR, while TCRdb's copy carries only in-frame clones and drops some. This table holds about 17,000 clones, 79% found once. Everyone in the study who had HIV was treated in the United States. The source is a man younger than 40 with HIV. Sequencing was performed on unsorted PBMCs, taken at the start of antiretroviral therapy. The chain recombines TRBV7-9 with TRBJ2-1, with TRBD2 matching over 10 bases. CDR3 in DNA: TGTGCCAGCCACTCTAGCGGGGGAAATGAGCAGTTCTTC. The encoded protein is CASHSSGGNEQFF.